A selection of T cell receptor beta chains follows, all from one sample in a study of blood T cell repertoires in COVID-19. The repertoire was sequenced with immunoSEQ multiplex PCR; TCRdb's copy has only in-frame clones and lacks some. The sample lists 250,000 or so clones; 65% to 85% were seen once. Sequenced material: PBMCs or T cells enriched from blood (not recorded which). Receptor source: a man aged 50 to 59 who had recovered from COVID-19. The CDR3 runs from the conserved cysteine through the conserved F or W. D genes are given only for firm matches. Some rows have no size entry. The others give once, few or many, or a class for an expanded clone.

size: once; J: TRBJ2-2; V: TRBV5-1; D: .; DNA: TGCGCCAGCTCCCAGGGTCCCACCGGGGAGCTGTTTTTT; CDR3: CASSQGPTGELFF
size: once; J: TRBJ1-5; V: TRBV28; D: TRBD1; DNA: TGTGCCAGCGGACCTGACGGACAGGGGGTGAAGCCCCAGCATTTT; CDR3: CASGPDGQGVKPQHF
size: .; J: TRBJ2-3; V: TRBV25-1; D: .; DNA: TGTGCCAGCAGTGATGTACTCCCAAATACGCAGTATTTT; CDR3: CASSDVLPNTQYF
size: .; J: TRBJ2-2; V: TRBV18; D: TRBD2; DNA: TGTGCCAGCTCACCTCCTAGCGGGGGGGCCGCGACCGGGGAGCTGTTTTTT; CDR3: CASSPPSGGAATGELFF
size: .; J: TRBJ1-5; V: TRBV27; D: .; DNA: TGTGCCAGCAGTTCAAGAATGACTGGTAACCATCAGCCCCAGCATTTT; CDR3: CASSSRMTGNHQPQHF
size: .; J: TRBJ1-5; V: TRBV18; D: TRBD1; DNA: TGTGCCAGCCAAAACGAACAGGGGATCGATCAGCCCCAGCATTTT; CDR3: CASQNEQGIDQPQHF
size: .; J: TRBJ2-3; V: TRBV7-8; D: .; DNA: TGTGCCAGCAGCTTTCCTCAGGGTGCGCAGTATTTT; CDR3: CASSFPQGAQYF
size: .; J: TRBJ1-6; V: TRBV3-1/TRBV3-2; D: .; DNA: TGTGCCAGCCGGGAGGTGGTAGGGGGGAATTCACCCCTCCACTTT; CDR3: CASREVVGGNSPLHF
size: .; J: TRBJ2-7; V: TRBV5-1; D: TRBD2; DNA: TGCGCCAGCAGCTTGGCCGGGGGGGATTATCACGAGCAGTACTTC; CDR3: CASSLAGGDYHEQYF
size: .; J: TRBJ1-2; V: TRBV7-8; D: TRBD1; DNA: TGTGCCAGCAGCTTAGCTGAAACGGGACAGGGGTCTAGCGGCTACACCTTC; CDR3: CASSLAETGQGSSGYTF
size: .; J: TRBJ2-2; V: TRBV14; D: .; DNA: TGTGCCAGCAGCCAATGGATTGGTACAGCGAACACCGGGGAGCTGTTTTTT; CDR3: CASSQWIGTANTGELFF
size: few; J: TRBJ1-6; V: TRBV12-3/TRBV12-4; D: TRBD1; DNA: TGTGCCAGCAGTTCGACAGGGAATTCACCCCTCCACTTT; CDR3: CASSSTGNSPLHF
size: .; J: TRBJ1-1; V: TRBV7-2; D: TRBD1; DNA: TGTGCCAGCAGCCTGCAGGGGGCGCTGGGGACTGAAGCTTTCTTT; CDR3: CASSLQGALGTEAFF
size: .; J: TRBJ2-7; V: TRBV11-3; D: TRBD1; DNA: TGTGCCAGCAGCGAACAGGGGTCTAATTACGAGCAGTACTTC; CDR3: CASSEQGSNYEQYF
size: .; J: TRBJ2-2; V: TRBV19; D: .; DNA: TGTGCCAGTAGTAGCGCCCACAACACCGGGGAGCTGTTTTTT; CDR3: CASSSAHNTGELFF
size: .; J: TRBJ2-3; V: TRBV15; D: .; DNA: TGTGCCACCAGCAGAGATCACTCCGGGAAGCTCCGGGGAAGCACAGATACGCAGTATTTT; CDR3: CATSRDHSGKLRGSTDTQYF
size: .; J: TRBJ1-5; V: TRBV6-5; D: .; DNA: TGTGCCAGCAGTTCTACAGGGATGGTTGGCAATCAGCCCCAGCATTTT; CDR3: CASSSTGMVGNQPQHF
size: .; J: TRBJ1-5; V: TRBV7-2; D: .; DNA: TGTGCCAGCAGCTTGGGGGCAGCCAGCAGCAATCAGCCCCAGCATTTT; CDR3: CASSLGAASSNQPQHF
size: .; J: TRBJ2-3; V: TRBV4-3; D: TRBD2; DNA: TGCGCCAGCAGCCAATCGACTAGCGGGAGCGCAGATACGCAGTATTTT; CDR3: CASSQSTSGSADTQYF
size: .; J: TRBJ2-7; V: TRBV3-1/TRBV3-2; D: .; DNA: TGTGCCAGCAGCCAAGATGAGGACGGGGACTACGAGCAGTACTTC; CDR3: CASSQDEDGDYEQYF
size: .; J: TRBJ1-2; V: TRBV7-9; D: .; DNA: TGTGCCAGCAGCTTCGCGGCCGCTAACTATGGCTACACCTTC; CDR3: CASSFAAANYGYTF
size: .; J: TRBJ1-1; V: TRBV12-3/TRBV12-4; D: .; DNA: TGTGCCAGCAGTCTGACGGAGGTAACTGAAGCTTTCTTT; CDR3: CASSLTEVTEAFF
size: few; J: TRBJ1-4; V: TRBV5-1; D: .; DNA: TGCGCCAGCAGCCGGCTAGGCTCAACTAATGAAAAACTGTTTTTT; CDR3: CASSRLGSTNEKLFF